This entry features one TCR beta chain sequence. This entry belongs to a study of blood T cell repertoires in COVID-19. Method: immunoSEQ multiplex PCR; TCRdb's copy keeps in-frame clones and lacks some. The sample has roughly 200,000 clones, around four fifths seen once. With 7 bases removed from V and 2 bases from J, the gap between germline ends came to 11 bases. CDR3 size: 13 residues. Germline V gene sequence: CDR1 SNHLY, CDR2 FYNNEI. A Seattle source enrolled patients during active infection and followed them longitudinally. The chain links TRBV2 to TRBJ2-5; no firm D call. The sequenced sample was peripheral blood. This receptor was taken from a woman older than 75 with COVID-19, enrolled during active disease. DNA of the CDR3: TGTGCCAGCACGGTTAATCCTCAAGAGACCCAGTACTTC. Translated, it gives CASTVNPQETQYF.